The 3 T cell receptor beta chains below come from one sample, sequenced in a study of blood T cell repertoires in COVID-19 (dated by TCRdb to about 2020). Preparation of the library involved the immunoSEQ multiplex PCR assay. This immuneACCESS table, as held by TCRdb, lists in-frame sequences with V and J called but not all clones. Of the missing ones, under half trace to an unresolved V gene in checked studies; the others have no known cause. This sample is represented by some 290,000 clones; around 90% of them were singletons. In total, the top ten clones hold roughly 2.8% of the sample. Sequenced sample: peripheral blood. The origin of the receptors is a woman in her 30s with COVID-19, enrolled during active disease.

The chain combines TRBV29-1 with TRBJ1-2; possible D gene TRBD1, 5 bases. V was cut by 7 bases and J by 8 bases, with 20 bases left in between. This CDR3 contains 13 residues. The germline CDR1 and CDR2 sequences are SQVTM and ANQGSEA. The DNA for the CDR3 is TGCAGCGCCGACACTGGAGGGGTACGCGGCTACACCTTC. It codes for CSADTGGVRGYTF.

This chain uses TRBV5-1 with TRBJ2-7; 15 positions agree with TRBD2. CDR3 length: 21 amino acids. Germline CDR1 SGHRS, CDR2 YFSETQ. J gave up 1 base and V 0 bases, and 14 bases lay outside the gene matches. CDR3 sequence reads: CASSLGPRTSGRAGGSYEQYF. The CDR3 DNA reads as TGCGCCAGCAGCTTGGGCCCTCGGACTAGCGGGAGGGCCGGGGGATCCTACGAGCAGTACTTC.

This clone was found once. The chain uses TRBV6-2 or TRBV6-3 and TRBJ2-5; 8 positions match TRBD2. In germline, CDR1 is MNHEY, CDR2 SVGEGT. J lost 1 base, V lost 3 bases, and 4 bases had no gene match. The CDR3 is 15 residues long. CDR3 bases: TGTGCCAGCAGTTATAGCGGGACGTTCCAAGAGACCCAGTACTTC. Translated, it gives CASSYSGTFQETQYF.